This is a list of T cell receptor beta chains from one sample in a study of CD8+ T cells in alopecia areata. Generated by immunoSEQ multiplex PCR, the TCRdb table keeps only in-frame clones and is missing some. Here the sample spans 110,000 or so clones, 45% to 65% being singletons. The sequenced sample was CD4+ T cells sorted from blood, obtained at week 24, from a patient treated with tofacitinib. These TCRs come from a human donor with alopecia areata. Each CDR3 is given with its conserved first and last residue. Where a row states a size, it is once, few, many or the class of an expanded clone; other rows omit it.

CDR3aa: CASSLVARGLKNIQYF
j_gene: TRBJ2-4
v_gene: TRBV7-2
abundance: few

CDR3aa: CASKQLVNTEAFF
j_gene: TRBJ1-1
v_gene: TRBV5-1
abundance: -

CDR3aa: CASSGGTGKAYEQYF
j_gene: TRBJ2-7
v_gene: TRBV25-1
abundance: -

CDR3aa: CASSQDRVTGLGDTQYF
j_gene: TRBJ2-3
v_gene: TRBV4-1
abundance: -

CDR3aa: CSVDRVSTDTQYF
j_gene: TRBJ2-3
v_gene: TRBV29-1
abundance: once

CDR3aa: CASSHNSPAYF
j_gene: TRBJ2-3
v_gene: TRBV14
abundance: -

CDR3aa: CSVVQGNTEAFF
j_gene: TRBJ1-1
v_gene: TRBV29-1
abundance: few

CDR3aa: CASRKPGQGSASYEQYF
j_gene: TRBJ2-7
v_gene: TRBV11-2
abundance: -

CDR3aa: CASSFETYEQFF
j_gene: TRBJ2-1
v_gene: TRBV11-2
abundance: -

CDR3aa: CATRGDTSNQPQHF
j_gene: TRBJ1-5
v_gene: TRBV10-3
abundance: -

CDR3aa: CASSLAGGIQETQYF
j_gene: TRBJ2-5
v_gene: TRBV4-1
abundance: -

CDR3aa: CAWRANYGYTF
j_gene: TRBJ1-2
v_gene: TRBV30
abundance: once

CDR3aa: CASSRQNGVYEQYF
j_gene: TRBJ2-7
v_gene: TRBV6-5
abundance: few

CDR3aa: CAWSEGTAYNQPQHF
j_gene: TRBJ1-5
v_gene: TRBV30
abundance: -

CDR3aa: CASSPDKSMRYTF
j_gene: TRBJ1-2
v_gene: TRBV18
abundance: -

CDR3aa: CASSFSASNEQFF
j_gene: TRBJ2-1
v_gene: TRBV7-9
abundance: many

CDR3aa: CSVDFETQYF
j_gene: TRBJ2-5
v_gene: TRBV29-1
abundance: few

CDR3aa: CSAHRDRDTEAFF
j_gene: TRBJ1-1
v_gene: TRBV29-1
abundance: -

CDR3aa: CASSLQGRRDGSYEQYF
j_gene: TRBJ2-7
v_gene: TRBV7-8
abundance: -

CDR3aa: CASSPPHGLTEAFF
j_gene: TRBJ1-1
v_gene: TRBV9
abundance: -

CDR3aa: CSASQVGGTEAFF
j_gene: TRBJ1-1
v_gene: TRBV29-1
abundance: -

CDR3aa: CSGGRRTGHNEQFF
j_gene: TRBJ2-1
v_gene: TRBV29-1
abundance: -

CDR3aa: CASSLRGGFDYGYTF
j_gene: TRBJ1-2
v_gene: TRBV7-2
abundance: -

CDR3aa: CASSSQPGSYEQYF
j_gene: TRBJ2-7
v_gene: TRBV5-1
abundance: -

CDR3aa: CASSLKTYEQYF
j_gene: TRBJ2-7
v_gene: TRBV18
abundance: -

CDR3aa: CASSPGATGGFGETQYF
j_gene: TRBJ2-5
v_gene: TRBV5-1
abundance: -

CDR3aa: CAWRWQKNEKLFF
j_gene: TRBJ1-4
v_gene: TRBV30
abundance: few

CDR3aa: CAWNRPFRGNYGYTF
j_gene: TRBJ1-2
v_gene: TRBV30
abundance: few

CDR3aa: CASSVPGQPYGYTF
j_gene: TRBJ1-2
v_gene: TRBV6-5
abundance: few

CDR3aa: CSARRGYEQYF
j_gene: TRBJ2-7
v_gene: TRBV20-1
abundance: -